These 10 T cell receptor beta chains were sequenced from one sample in a study of blood T cell repertoires in COVID-19 (TCRdb year 2020). The library was generated by the immunoSEQ multiplex PCR assay. TCRdb holds this immuneACCESS table with in-frame rearrangements only. Some clones are missing; in checked studies, unresolved V genes explain under half, and the rest has no known cause. Present in this sample are 300,000 to 450,000 clones, 70% to 90% of which were seen just once. The ten largest make up about 2.5% of the sample. Sequencing input: peripheral blood. These receptors were taken from a woman aged 55 to 70 with COVID-19, enrolled during active disease.

The CDR3 spells CASSQTGVGYGYTF. Here the CDR3 DNA reads TGTGCCAGCAGCCAAACAGGGGTTGGCTATGGCTACACCTTC. This chain links TRBV5-4 with TRBJ1-2; 7 bases align to TRBD1. Unmatched junction bases numbered 7, after V lost 4 bases and J lost 4 bases. Germline assignment: CDR1 SGHNT and CDR2 YYREEE (reference sequence). The length of the CDR3 is 14 residues. The full variable domain, rest sourced from reference TRBV5-4 and TRBJ1-2, is ETGVTQSPTHLIKTRGQQVTLRCSSQSGHNTVSWYQQALGQGPQFIFQYYREEENGRGNFPPRFSGLQFPNYSSELNVNALELDDSALYLCASSQTGVGYGYTFGSGTRLTVV.

This clone occurred a few times. The chain couples TRBV5-4 to TRBJ1-2; D is unclear. Trimming stripped 0 bases from V and 0 bases from J, with 6 bases between. The CDR3 length is 14 residues. Germline V lookup: CDR1 SGHNT, CDR2 YYREEE (reference sequence). The CDR3 reads CASSLGGPNYGYTF. In DNA, the CDR3 is TGTGCCAGCAGCTTGGGCGGTCCTAACTATGGCTACACCTTC.

The CDR3 nucleotides are TGTGCCAGCAGTTTAAGAGCTAACTATGGCTACACCTTC. Amino acids: CASSLRANYGYTF. The chain recombines TRBV12-3 or TRBV12-4 with TRBJ1-2; D not certain. Trimming left V 2 bases short and J 0 bases short, with 4 bases between. CDR3 length equals 13 residues.

The V call is TRBV4-1, the J call TRBJ2-5; D is unresolved. Germline V gene data show CDR1 as MGHRA and CDR2 as YSYEKL. This CDR3 has 17 residues. With 1 base removed from V and 1 base from J, the gap between germline ends came to 16 bases. This CDR3 reads CASSQGLNNRGQETQYF. CDR3 nucleotides: TGCGCCAGCAGCCAAGGTTTAAATAATCGAGGCCAAGAGACCCAGTACTTC.

This clone was detected once. The rearrangement joins TRBV5-4 to TRBJ1-6, with 9 positions matching TRBD1. Germline V CDR1 and CDR2: SGHNT, YYREEE (reference sequence). The junction had 10 bases not matched to a gene; V was cut back by 3 bases and J by 9 bases. This CDR3 contains 16 residues. CDR3 in amino acids: CASSSARGQGRSPLHF. The DNA of the CDR3 is TGTGCCAGCAGCTCGGCGAGGGGACAGGGACGTTCACCCCTCCACTTT. The full variable domain, in which reference TRBV5-4 and TRBJ1-6 provide the parts outside the CDR3, is ETGVTQSPTHLIKTRGQQVTLRCSSQSGHNTVSWYQQALGQGPQFIFQYYREEENGRGNFPPRFSGLQFPNYSSELNVNALELDDSALYLCASSSARGQGRSPLHFGNGTRLTVT.

V is TRBV6-5 and J is TRBJ1-2, with 7 bases matching TRBD1. CDR1 is MNHEY, CDR2 SVGAGI, per germline. After removal of 8 bases from V and 7 bases from J, the junction contained 13 bases not matched to a gene. The CDR3 covers 14 residues. The CDR3 DNA follows: TGTGCCAGCCGCGATACAGGGGCCTGGGGTGGCTACACCTTC. It specifies CASRDTGAWGGYTF.

The rearrangement links TRBV4-2 to TRBJ2-7; D not resolved. The CDR3 has 16 residues. Trimming cost V 0 bases and J 5 bases, with 17 bases left between them. Germline V gene lookup returns CDR1 LGHNA and CDR2 YNFKEQ. The CDR3: CASSQDQRRFKDEQYF. CDR3 sequence (DNA): TGTGCCAGCAGCCAAGATCAAAGGCGGTTCAAGGACGAGCAGTACTTC.

As for this clone: The same CDR3 arises from other DNA sequences in this sample as well. The rearrangement uses TRBV24-1 and TRBJ2-2, with a tentative D call TRBD2 (5 bases). V dropped 7 bases and J dropped 4 bases, with 6 bases sitting between them. In germline, CDR1 is KGHDR, CDR2 SFDVKD. The CDR3 has 12 residues. This chain's CDR3 is CATSRGTGELFF. In DNA form, the CDR3 reads TGTGCCACCAGCCGGGGCACCGGGGAGCTGTTTTTT.

J is TRBJ1-1 and V is TRBV4-1; D might be TRBD1 (6 bases). The CDR3 has 15 residues. V shed 2 bases and J shed 3 bases, with 13 bases lying between them. Germline V gene data show CDR1 as MGHRA and CDR2 as YSYEKL. The CDR3 reads CASSQSRGRDTEAFF. In DNA, the CDR3 is TGCGCCAGCAGCCAATCCAGGGGACGGGACACTGAAGCTTTCTTT.

The chain couples TRBV6-1 to TRBJ1-1; the match to TRBD1 covers 8 bases. V trimming: 2 bases; J trimming: 2 bases; junction bases outside the gene matches: 4. This CDR3 is built from 15 residues. CDR1 and CDR2 (germline): MNHNS, SASEGT. The CDR3 DNA is TGTGCCAGCAGTGAAAGACAGGGGACTAACACTGAAGCTTTCTTT. Protein product: CASSERQGTNTEAFF.